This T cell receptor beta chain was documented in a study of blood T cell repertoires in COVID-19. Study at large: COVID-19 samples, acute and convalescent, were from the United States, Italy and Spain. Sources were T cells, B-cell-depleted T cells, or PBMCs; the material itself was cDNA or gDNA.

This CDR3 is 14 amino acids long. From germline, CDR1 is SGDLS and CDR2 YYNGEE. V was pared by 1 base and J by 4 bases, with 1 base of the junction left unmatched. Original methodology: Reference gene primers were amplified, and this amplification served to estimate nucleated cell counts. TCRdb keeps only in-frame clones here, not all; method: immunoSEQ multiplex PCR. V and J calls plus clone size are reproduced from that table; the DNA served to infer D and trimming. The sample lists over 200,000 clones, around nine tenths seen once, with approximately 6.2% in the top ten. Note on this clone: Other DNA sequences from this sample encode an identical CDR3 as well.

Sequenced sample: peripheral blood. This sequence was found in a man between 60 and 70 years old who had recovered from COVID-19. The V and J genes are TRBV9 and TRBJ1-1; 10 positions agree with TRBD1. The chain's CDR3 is CASSVRTGGTEAFF. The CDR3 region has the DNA TGTGCCAGCAGCGTAAGGACAGGGGGCACTGAAGCTTTCTTT.